These T cell receptor beta chains were read from a single sample in a study of T cell repertoires in cytomegalovirus infection. TCRdb independently ran MiXCR on the reads; one entry per CDR3 protein. The table has about 900,000 distinct CDR3 sequences, around 30% seen once; the top ten hold over 12%. Their cognate antigens are unknown. Source: cultured CD8+ T cells from PBMCs, taken from culture after CMV antigen stimulation. Receptors originate from a human donor in good health (CMV status not recorded). Some clones in this sample may be carry-over from other donors' samples. Each CDR3 is given with its conserved first and last residue. A D gene is named only where the DNA matches it firmly. Expanded clones get a size class; other rows say once, few or many, or leave the size out.

clone size | J gene | V gene | D gene | CDR3 protein | CDR3 DNA
few | TRBJ1-6 | TRBV6-1 | - | CASLGIPGETGSYNSPLHF | TGTGCCAGCCTTGGGATCCCGGGGGAGACGGGCTCCTATAATTCACCCCTCCACTTT
- | TRBJ2-5 | TRBV28 | TRBD1 | CASRTLGQQETQYF | TGTGCCAGCAGAACTTTGGGACAGCAAGAGACCCAGTACTTC
- | TRBJ1-5 | TRBV2 | - | CASAGDNSNQPQHF | TGTGCCAGCGCAGGGGATAATAGCAATCAGCCCCAGCATTTT
- | TRBJ2-5 | TRBV6-6 | TRBD2 | CASSYWERGPGETQYF | TGTGCCAGCAGTTACTGGGAGCGGGGGCCGGGGGAGACCCAGTACTTC
- | TRBJ2-1 | TRBV7-9 | - | CASSLEVGGPTIGQFF | TGTGCCAGCAGCTTAGAGGTCGGGGGGCCTACAATTGGGCAGTTCTTC
few | TRBJ1-5 | TRBV20-1 | - | CSARNRDSNQPQHF | TGCAGTGCTCGGAACAGGGATAGCAATCAGCCCCAGCATTTT
- | TRBJ1-2 | TRBV10-3 | TRBD1 | CATPGQPYGYTF | TGTGCCACCCCGGGACAGCCCTATGGCTACACCTTC
- | TRBJ2-3 | TRBV5-4 | TRBD2 | CASSLAFSTSGGSDTQYF | TGTGCCAGCAGCTTGGCCTTTTCGACTAGCGGGGGGTCAGATACGCAGTATTTT
few | TRBJ2-2 | TRBV12-3/TRBV12-4 | - | CASSFFGTSRGTGELFF | TGTGCCAGCAGTTTTTTTGGGACCTCCCGGGGCACCGGGGAGCTGTTTTTT
many | TRBJ1-2 | TRBV7-6 | TRBD1 | CASSRDSGRNTF | TGTGCCAGCAGCCGGGACAGCGGGAGGAACACCTTC
many | TRBJ2-3 | TRBV7-6 | - | CASSLVISTQSPDTQYF | TGTGCCAGCAGCTTAGTTATCAGCACCCAATCTCCAGATACGCAGTATTTT